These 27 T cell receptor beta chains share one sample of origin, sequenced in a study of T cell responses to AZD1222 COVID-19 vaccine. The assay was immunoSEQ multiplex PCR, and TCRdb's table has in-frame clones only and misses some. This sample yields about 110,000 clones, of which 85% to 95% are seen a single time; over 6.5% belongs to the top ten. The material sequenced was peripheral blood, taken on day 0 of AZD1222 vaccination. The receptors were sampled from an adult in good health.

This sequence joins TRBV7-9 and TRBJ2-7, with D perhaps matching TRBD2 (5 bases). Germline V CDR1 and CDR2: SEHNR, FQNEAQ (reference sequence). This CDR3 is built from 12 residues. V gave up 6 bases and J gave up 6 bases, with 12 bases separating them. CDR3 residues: CASRLVQGEQYF. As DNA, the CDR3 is TGTGCCAGCAGACTAGTCCAAGGCGAGCAGTACTTC.

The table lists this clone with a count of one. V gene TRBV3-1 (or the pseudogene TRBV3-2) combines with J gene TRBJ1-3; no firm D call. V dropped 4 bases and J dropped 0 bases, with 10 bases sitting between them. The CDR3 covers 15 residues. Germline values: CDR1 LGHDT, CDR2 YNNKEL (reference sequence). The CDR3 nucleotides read TGTGCCAGCAGCCCGCTAGGCAGCTCTGGAAACACCATATATTTT. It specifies CASSPLGSSGNTIYF.

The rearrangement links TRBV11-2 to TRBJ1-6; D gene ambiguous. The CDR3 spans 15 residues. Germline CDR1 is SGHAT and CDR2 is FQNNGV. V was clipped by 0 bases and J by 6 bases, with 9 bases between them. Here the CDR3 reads CASSLENYRNSPLHF. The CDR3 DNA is TGTGCCAGCAGCTTAGAAAACTACCGTAATTCACCCCTCCACTTT.

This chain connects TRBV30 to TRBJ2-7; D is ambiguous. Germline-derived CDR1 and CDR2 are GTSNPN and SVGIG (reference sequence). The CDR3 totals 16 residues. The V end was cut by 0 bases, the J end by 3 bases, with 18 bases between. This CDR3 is CAWSVRSVNIVYEQYF. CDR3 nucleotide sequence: TGTGCCTGGAGTGTACGAAGTGTAAATATCGTCTACGAGCAGTACTTC.

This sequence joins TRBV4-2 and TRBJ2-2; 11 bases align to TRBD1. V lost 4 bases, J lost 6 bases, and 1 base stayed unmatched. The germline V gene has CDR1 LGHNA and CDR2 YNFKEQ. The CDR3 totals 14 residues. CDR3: CASSRDRGAGELFF. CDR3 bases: TGTGCCAGCAGCCGGGACAGGGGGGCCGGGGAGCTGTTTTTT.

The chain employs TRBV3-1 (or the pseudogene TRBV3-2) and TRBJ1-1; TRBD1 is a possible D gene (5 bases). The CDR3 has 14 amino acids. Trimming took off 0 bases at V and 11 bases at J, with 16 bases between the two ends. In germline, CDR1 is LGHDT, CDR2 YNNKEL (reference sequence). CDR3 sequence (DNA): TGTGCCAGCAGCCAAGATTGGTTCGTAACAGGTGCTTTCTTT. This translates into CASSQDWFVTGAFF.

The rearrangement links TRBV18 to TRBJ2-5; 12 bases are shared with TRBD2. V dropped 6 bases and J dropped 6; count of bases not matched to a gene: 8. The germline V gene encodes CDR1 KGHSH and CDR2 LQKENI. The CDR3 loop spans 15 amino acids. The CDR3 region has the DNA TGTGCCAGCTCCCTAACTAGCGGGGGGCTGCAGACCCAGTACTTC. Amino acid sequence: CASSLTSGGLQTQYF.

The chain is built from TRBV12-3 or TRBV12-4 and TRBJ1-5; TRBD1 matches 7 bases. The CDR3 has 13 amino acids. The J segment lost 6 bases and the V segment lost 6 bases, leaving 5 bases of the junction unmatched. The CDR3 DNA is TGTGCCAGCAGAGGACAGGTCGGTCAGCCCCAGCATTTT. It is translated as CASRGQVGQPQHF.

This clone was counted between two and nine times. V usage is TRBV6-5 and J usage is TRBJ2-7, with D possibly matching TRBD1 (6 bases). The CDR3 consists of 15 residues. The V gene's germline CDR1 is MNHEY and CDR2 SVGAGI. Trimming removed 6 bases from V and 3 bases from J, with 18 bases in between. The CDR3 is CASSSQGYGVYEQYF. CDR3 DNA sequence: TGTGCCAGCAGCTCCCAGGGGTACGGGGTCTACGAGCAGTACTTC.

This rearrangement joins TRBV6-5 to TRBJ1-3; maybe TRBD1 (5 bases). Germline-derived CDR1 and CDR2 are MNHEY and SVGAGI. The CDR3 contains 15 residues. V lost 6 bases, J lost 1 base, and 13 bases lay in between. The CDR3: CASRGTGRSGNTIYF. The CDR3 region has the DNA TGTGCCAGCAGAGGTACAGGAAGGTCTGGAAACACCATATATTTT.

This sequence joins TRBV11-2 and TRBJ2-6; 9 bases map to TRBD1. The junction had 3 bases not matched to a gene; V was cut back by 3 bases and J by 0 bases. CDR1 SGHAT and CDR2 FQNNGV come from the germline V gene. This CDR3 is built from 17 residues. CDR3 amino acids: CASSLRQGVSGANVLTF. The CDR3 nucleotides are TGTGCCAGCAGCTTGCGACAGGGGGTCTCTGGGGCCAACGTCCTGACTTTC.

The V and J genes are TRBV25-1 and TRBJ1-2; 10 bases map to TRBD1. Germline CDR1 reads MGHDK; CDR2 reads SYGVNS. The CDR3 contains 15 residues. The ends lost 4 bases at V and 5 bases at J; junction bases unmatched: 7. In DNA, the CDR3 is TGTGCCAGCAGTGCCACGGACAGGGGGGGGTATGGCTACACCTTC. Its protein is CASSATDRGGYGYTF.

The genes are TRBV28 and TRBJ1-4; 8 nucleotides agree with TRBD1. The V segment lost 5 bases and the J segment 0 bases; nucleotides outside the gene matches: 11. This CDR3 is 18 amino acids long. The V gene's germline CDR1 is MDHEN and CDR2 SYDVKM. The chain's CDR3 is CASSPRGRLPSTNEKLFF. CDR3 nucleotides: TGTGCCAGCAGTCCCAGGGGGCGGCTTCCCTCAACTAATGAAAAACTGTTTTTT. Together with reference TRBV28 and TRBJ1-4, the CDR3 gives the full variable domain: DVKVTQSSRYLVKRTGEKVFLECVQDMDHENMFWYRQDPGLGLRLIYFSYDVKMKEKGDIPEGYSVSREKKERFSLILESASTNQTSMYLCASSPRGRLPSTNEKLFFGSGTQLSVL.

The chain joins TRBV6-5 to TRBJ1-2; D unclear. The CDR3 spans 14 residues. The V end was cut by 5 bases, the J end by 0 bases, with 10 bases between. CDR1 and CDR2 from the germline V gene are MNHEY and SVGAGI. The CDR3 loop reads CASSPDRANYGYTF. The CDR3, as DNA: TGTGCCAGCAGTCCTGACCGGGCTAACTATGGCTACACCTTC.

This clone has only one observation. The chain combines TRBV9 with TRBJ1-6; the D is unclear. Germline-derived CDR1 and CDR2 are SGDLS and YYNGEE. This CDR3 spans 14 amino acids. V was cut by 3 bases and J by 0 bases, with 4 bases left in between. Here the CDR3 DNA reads TGTGCCAGCAGCGCCAACTCCTATAATTCACCCCTCCACTTT. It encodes CASSANSYNSPLHF.

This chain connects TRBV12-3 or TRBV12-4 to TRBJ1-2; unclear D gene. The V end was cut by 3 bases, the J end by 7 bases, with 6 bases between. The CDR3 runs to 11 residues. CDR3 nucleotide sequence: TGTGCCAGCAGTTTTGGCACTGGCTACACCTTC. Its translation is CASSFGTGYTF.

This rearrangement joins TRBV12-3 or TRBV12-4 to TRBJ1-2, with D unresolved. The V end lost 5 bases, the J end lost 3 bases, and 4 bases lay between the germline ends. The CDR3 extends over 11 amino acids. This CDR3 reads CASSGYYGYTF. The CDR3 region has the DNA TGTGCCAGCAGTGGTTACTATGGCTACACCTTC.

CDR3 bases: TGTGCCATCAGGGCTAGCGGGGGGGCCCCAGATACGCAGTATTTT. Translated, it gives CAIRASGGAPDTQYF. The chain combines TRBV10-3 with TRBJ2-3, with TRBD2 identical over 12 bases. CDR1 and CDR2 from the germline V gene are ENHRY and SYGVKD. The CDR3 is 15 residues long. V lost 6 bases and J lost 4; bases outside the gene matches: 5.

The CDR3 spells CASSPGQGMGTQYF. The CDR3 region has the DNA TGCGCCAGCAGCCCGGGACAGGGCATGGGTACGCAGTATTTT. The rearrangement joins TRBV5-1 to TRBJ2-3, with 9 bases fitting TRBD1. The CDR3 spans 14 residues. Trimming took 4 bases from V and 8 from J; bases not matched to a gene: 8. Germline CDR1 SGHRS, CDR2 YFSETQ.

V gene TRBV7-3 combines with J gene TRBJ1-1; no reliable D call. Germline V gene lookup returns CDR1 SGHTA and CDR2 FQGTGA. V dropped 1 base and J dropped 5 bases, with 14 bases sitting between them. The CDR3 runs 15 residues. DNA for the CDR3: TGTGCCAGCAGCTTAAGAGGGCCCCTCGGGACTGAAGCTTTCTTT. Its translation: CASSLRGPLGTEAFF.

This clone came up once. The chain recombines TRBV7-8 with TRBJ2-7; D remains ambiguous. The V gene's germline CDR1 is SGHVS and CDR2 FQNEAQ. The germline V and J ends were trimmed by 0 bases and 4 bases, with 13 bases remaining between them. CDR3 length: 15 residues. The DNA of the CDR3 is TGTGCCAGCAGCTTAGCAGGGTCAAGCGAATACGAGCAGTACTTC. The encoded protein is CASSLAGSSEYEQYF.

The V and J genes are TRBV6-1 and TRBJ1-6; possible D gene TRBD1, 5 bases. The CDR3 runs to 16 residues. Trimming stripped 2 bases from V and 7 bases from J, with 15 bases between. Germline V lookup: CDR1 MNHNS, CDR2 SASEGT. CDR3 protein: CASSERGSFGNSPLHF. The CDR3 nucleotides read TGTGCCAGCAGTGAACGGGGGAGTTTCGGGAATTCACCCCTCCACTTT.

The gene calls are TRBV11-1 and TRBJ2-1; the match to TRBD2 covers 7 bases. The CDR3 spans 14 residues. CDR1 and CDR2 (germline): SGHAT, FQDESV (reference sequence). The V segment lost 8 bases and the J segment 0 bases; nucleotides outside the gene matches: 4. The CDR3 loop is CASRWGGSYNEQFF. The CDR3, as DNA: TGTGCCAGCCGATGGGGGGGCTCCTACAATGAGCAGTTCTTC.

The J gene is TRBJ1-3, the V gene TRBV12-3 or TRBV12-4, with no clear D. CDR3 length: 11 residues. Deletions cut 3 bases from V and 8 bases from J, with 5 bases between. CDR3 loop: CASSFSHTIYF. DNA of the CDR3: TGTGCCAGCAGTTTTTCTCACACCATATATTTT.

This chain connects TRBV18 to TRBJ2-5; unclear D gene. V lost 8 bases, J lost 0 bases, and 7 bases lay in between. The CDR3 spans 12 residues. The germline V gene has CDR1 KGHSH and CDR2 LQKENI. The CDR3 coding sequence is TGTGCCAGCCGAGGCTACCAAGAGACCCAGTACTTC. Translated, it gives CASRGYQETQYF. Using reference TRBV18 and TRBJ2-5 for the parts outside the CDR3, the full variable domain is NAGVMQNPRHLVRRRGQEARLRCSPMKGHSHVYWYRQLPEEGLKFMVYLQKENIIDESGMPKERFSAEFPKEGPSILRIQQVVRGDSAAYFCASRGYQETQYFGPGTRLLVL.

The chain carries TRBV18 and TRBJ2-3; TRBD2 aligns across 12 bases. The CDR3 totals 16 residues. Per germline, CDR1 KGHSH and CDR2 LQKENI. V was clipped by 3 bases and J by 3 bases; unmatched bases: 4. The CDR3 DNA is TGTGCCAGCTCACCTTTTGGACTAGCGGGGACAGATACGCAGTATTTT. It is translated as CASSPFGLAGTDTQYF. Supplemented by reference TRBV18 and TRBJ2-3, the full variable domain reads NAGVMQNPRHLVRRRGQEARLRCSPMKGHSHVYWYRQLPEEGLKFMVYLQKENIIDESGMPKERFSAEFPKEGPSILRIQQVVRGDSAAYFCASSPFGLAGTDTQYFGPGTRLTVL.

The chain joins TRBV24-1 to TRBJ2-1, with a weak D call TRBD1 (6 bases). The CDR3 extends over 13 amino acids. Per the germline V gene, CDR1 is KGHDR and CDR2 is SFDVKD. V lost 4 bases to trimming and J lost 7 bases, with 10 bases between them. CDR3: CATSEQGTNEQFF. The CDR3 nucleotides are TGTGCCACCAGTGAACAGGGAACTAATGAGCAGTTCTTC.